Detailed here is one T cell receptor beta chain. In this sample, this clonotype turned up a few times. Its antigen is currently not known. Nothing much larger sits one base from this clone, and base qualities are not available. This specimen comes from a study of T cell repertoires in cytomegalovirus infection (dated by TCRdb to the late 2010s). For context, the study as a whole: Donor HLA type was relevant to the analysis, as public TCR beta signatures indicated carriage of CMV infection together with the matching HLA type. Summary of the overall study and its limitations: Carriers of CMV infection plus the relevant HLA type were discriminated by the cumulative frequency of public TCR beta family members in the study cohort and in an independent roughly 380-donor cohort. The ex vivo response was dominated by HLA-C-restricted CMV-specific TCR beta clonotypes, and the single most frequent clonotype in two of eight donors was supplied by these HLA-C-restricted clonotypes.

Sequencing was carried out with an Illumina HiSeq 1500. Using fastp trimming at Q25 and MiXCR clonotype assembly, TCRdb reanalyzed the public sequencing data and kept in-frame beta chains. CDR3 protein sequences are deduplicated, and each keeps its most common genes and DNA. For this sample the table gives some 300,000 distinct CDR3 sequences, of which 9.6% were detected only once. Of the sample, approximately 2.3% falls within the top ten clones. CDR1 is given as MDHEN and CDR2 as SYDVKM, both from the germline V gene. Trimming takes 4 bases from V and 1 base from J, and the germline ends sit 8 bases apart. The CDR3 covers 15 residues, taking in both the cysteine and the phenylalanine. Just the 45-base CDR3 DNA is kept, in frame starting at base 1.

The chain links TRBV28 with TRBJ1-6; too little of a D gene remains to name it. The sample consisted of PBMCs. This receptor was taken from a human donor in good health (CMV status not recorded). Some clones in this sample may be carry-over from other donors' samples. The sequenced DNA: TGTGCCAGCAGTTCCCCGGGGTCCTATAATTCACCCCTCCACTTT. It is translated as CASSSPGSYNSPLHF.